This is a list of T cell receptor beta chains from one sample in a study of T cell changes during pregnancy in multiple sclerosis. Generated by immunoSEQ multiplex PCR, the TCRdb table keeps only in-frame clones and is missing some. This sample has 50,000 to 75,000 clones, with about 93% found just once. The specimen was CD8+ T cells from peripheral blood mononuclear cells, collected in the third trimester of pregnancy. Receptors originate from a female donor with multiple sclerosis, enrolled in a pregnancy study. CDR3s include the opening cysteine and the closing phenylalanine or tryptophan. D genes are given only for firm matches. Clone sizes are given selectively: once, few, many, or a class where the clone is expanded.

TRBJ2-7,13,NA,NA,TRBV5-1,TGCGCCAGCAGCCATCCAGGGTTCGGCGAGCAGTACTTC,CASSHPGFGEQYF
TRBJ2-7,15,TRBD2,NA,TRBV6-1,TGTGCCACCCCTAGCCCTAGCGGGAGCGACTACGAGCAGTACTTC,CATPSPSGSDYEQYF
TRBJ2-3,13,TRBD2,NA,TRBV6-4,TGTGCCAGCAGTGGACTAGCGGGACAGACGCAGTATTTT,CASSGLAGQTQYF
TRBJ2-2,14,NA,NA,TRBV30,TGTGCCTGGAGTGTAGGAGGGATGGGCGGGGAGCTGTTTTTT,CAWSVGGMGGELFF
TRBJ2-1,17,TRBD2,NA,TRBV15,TGTGCCACCAGCAGAGACACTAAGACTAGCGGGATCCGGGAGCAGTTCTTC,CATSRDTKTSGIREQFF
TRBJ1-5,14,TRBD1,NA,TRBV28,TGTGCCAGCAGGTGGACAGGGGGCAATCAGCCCCAGCATTTT,CASRWTGGNQPQHF
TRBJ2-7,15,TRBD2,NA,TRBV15,TGTGCCACCAGCATCCCACTAGCGGGAGGGCCCGAGCAGTACTTC,CATSIPLAGGPEQYF
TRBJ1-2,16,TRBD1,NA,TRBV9,TGTGCCAGCAGCGTAGCCCGGGACAGGACTAACTATGGCTACACCTTC,CASSVARDRTNYGYTF
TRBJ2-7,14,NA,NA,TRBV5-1,TGCGCCAGCAGGTCTAACCTAGCGCGGTACGAGCAGTACTTC,CASRSNLARYEQYF
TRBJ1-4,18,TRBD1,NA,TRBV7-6,TGTGCCAGCAGCTTAGGGCCGGGACAGGGGGCGAAAAATGAAAAACTGTTTTTT,CASSLGPGQGAKNEKLFF
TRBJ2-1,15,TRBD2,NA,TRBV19,TGTGCCAGTAGTCTTGGTAGCGGGACCTACAATGAGCAGTTCTTC,CASSLGSGTYNEQFF
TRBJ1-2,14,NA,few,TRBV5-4,TGTGCCAGCAGCTTGGGGACGGGTGACAGAATCTGCACCTTC,CASSLGTGDRICTF
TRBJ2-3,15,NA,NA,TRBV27,TGTGCCAGCAGTTTACAGGGGCGCGTAACAGATACGCAGTATTTT,CASSLQGRVTDTQYF
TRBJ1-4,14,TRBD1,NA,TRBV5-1,TGCGCCAGCAGATCGACAGGGTTTAATGAAAAACTGTTTTTT,CASRSTGFNEKLFF
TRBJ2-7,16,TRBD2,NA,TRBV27,TGTGCCAGCAGTTTTGGGATTACAGCGGGAGGGTACGAGCAGTACTTC,CASSFGITAGGYEQYF
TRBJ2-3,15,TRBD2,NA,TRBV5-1,TGCGCCAGCAGCTTGTTCGGGAGGACGACAGATACGCAGTATTTT,CASSLFGRTTDTQYF
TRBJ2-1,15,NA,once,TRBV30,TGTGCCTGGAGTGAGGGGGCTAGCGCGTACAATGAGCAGTTCTTC,CAWSEGASAYNEQFF
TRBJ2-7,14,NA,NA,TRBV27,TGTGCCAGCAGTTTGTCAGGGTCGGACTACGAGCAGTACTTC,CASSLSGSDYEQYF
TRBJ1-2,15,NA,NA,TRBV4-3,TGCGCCAGCAGCCAACCTAACACAGGCCCCTATGGCTACACCTTC,CASSQPNTGPYGYTF
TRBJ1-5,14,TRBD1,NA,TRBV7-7,TGTGCCAGCAGAATGACAGGGGGTAGGCAGCCCCAGCATTTT,CASRMTGGRQPQHF
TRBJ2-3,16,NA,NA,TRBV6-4,TGTGCCAGCAGTGACTCTGGCGGGAAACCCACAGATACGCAGTATTTT,CASSDSGGKPTDTQYF
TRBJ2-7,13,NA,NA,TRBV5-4,TGTGCCAGCAGCTTGGACAGGAACTACGAGCAGTACTTC,CASSLDRNYEQYF